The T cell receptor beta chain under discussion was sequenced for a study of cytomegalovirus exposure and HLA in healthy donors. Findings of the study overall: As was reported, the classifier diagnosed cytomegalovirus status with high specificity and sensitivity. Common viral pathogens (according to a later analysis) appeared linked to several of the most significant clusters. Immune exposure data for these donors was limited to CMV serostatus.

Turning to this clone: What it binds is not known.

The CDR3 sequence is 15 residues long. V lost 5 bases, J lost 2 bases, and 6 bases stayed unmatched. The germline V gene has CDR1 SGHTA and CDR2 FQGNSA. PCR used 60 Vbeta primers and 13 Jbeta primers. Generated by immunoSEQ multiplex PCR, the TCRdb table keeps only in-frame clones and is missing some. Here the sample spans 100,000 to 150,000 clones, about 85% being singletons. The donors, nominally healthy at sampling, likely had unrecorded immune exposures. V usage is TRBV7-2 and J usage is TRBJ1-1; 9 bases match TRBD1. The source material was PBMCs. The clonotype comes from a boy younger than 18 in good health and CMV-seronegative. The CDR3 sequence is CASSPGQGGNTEAFF. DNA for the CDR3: TGTGCCAGCAGCCCGGGACAGGGAGGAAACACTGAAGCTTTCTTT.